This T cell receptor beta chain came from a study of sequential checkpoint blockade in melanoma. Study in general: After both sequences, patients received maintenance nivolumab.

As concerns this clone: Other DNA sequences within the sample encode an identical CDR3.

Treatment in this sample: randomized to nivolumab then ipilimumab (arm A) or the reverse (arm B). PBMC sorting kept live CD3+CD8+ cells without CD19 or CD56. Profiled with immunoSEQ multiplex PCR; TCRdb holds only in-frame clones, not every one. This repertoire shows under 25,000 clones, just under 75% found once; its top ten account for about a fifth. This TCR came from a human donor with melanoma. This specimen was CD8+ T cells sorted from blood (inferred from file names), taken from a patient given nivolumab and ipilimumab in sequence.

The CDR3 region has the DNA TGTGCCAGCAGCTTAGGTCCAGGGTACGAGCAGTACTTC. Its protein product is CASSLGPGYEQYF. The J gene is TRBJ2-7, the V gene TRBV7-3; tentative D call: TRBD1 (5 bases). The V gene lost 2 bases and the J gene lost 4 bases, with 9 bases spanning the gap. CDR3 length: 13 residues. Germline V gene data show CDR1 as SGHTA and CDR2 as FQGTGA.